The clone carrying this T cell receptor beta chain occurred a few times. What it binds is not known. Given a much more abundant clone one base away, this may be a read error. A sample-barcoded 5' primer and a J-beta primer mix were used in a second PCR of about 6 to 12 cycles. All cDNA molecules were each tagged by a template-switch adaptor with 12 random nucleotides. Using its own MiXCR run on the 5' RACE reads, TCRdb lists one record per CDR3 protein. This table has fewer than 800,000 distinct CDR3 sequences, 49% appearing once. The CDR3 length is 14 residues. Germline CDR1 reads MDHEN; CDR2 reads SYDVKM. V dropped 5 bases and J dropped 4 bases, with 15 bases sitting between them. The sample comes from a study of blood T cells in healthy people across ages. Study-level findings and limits: The study could not conclusively compare naive and antigen-experienced cells, given its unsorted PBMCs.

The chain combines TRBV28 with TRBJ2-7; D unclear. This sequence originates from a woman aged 60-70 years in good health. Sequencing was done on a sample of blood. CDR3 DNA: TGTGCCAGCAGTCGACGAGCGCCTCCGTACGAGCAGTACTTC. This gives the protein CASSRRAPPYEQYF.